These 30 T cell receptor beta chains were all obtained from the same sample, sequenced in a study of blood T cell repertoires in COVID-19. Clones were read by immunoSEQ multiplex PCR, and TCRdb kept only the in-frame ones, dropping some. The table includes about 190,000 clones, 88% detected once. Sequenced material: peripheral blood. These receptors all come from a man aged 25-45 years with acute or convalescent COVID-19.

J is TRBJ1-3 and V is TRBV5-1, with D hard to call. Germline-derived CDR1 and CDR2 are SGHRS and YFSETQ. The CDR3 totals 16 residues. The germline V and J ends were trimmed by 1 base and 0 bases, with 11 bases remaining between them. The chain's CDR3 is CASSLSGGDSGNTIYF. CDR3 bases: TGCGCCAGCAGCTTGTCGGGCGGGGACTCTGGAAACACCATATATTTT.

The rearrangement joins TRBV11-2 to TRBJ2-3, with TRBD2 matching 12 bases. The V and J ends lost 3 bases and 5 bases, in that order; junction bases with no gene match: 9. The CDR3 spans 17 residues. CDR1 and CDR2 from the germline V gene are SGHAT and FQNNGV. For the CDR3, the DNA is TGTGCCAGCAGCTTCCGCAAGACTAGCGGGGGAAGAGATACGCAGTATTTT. Translating gives CASSFRKTSGGRDTQYF.

The chain combines TRBV6-6 with TRBJ1-5, with no clear D. There are 13 residues in the CDR3. Germline V CDR1 and CDR2: MNHNY, SVGAGI (reference sequence). V lost 6 bases, J lost 1 base, and 7 bases lay in between. This chain's CDR3 is CASSKESNQPQHF. DNA of the CDR3: TGTGCCAGCAGCAAAGAGAGCAATCAGCCCCAGCATTTT.

The rearrangement joins TRBV27 to TRBJ2-2; perhaps TRBD1 as D (6 bases). This CDR3 has 15 amino acids. Trimming left V 7 bases short and J 2 bases short, with 14 bases between. Germline V lookup: CDR1 MNHEY, CDR2 SMNVEV (reference sequence). CDR3 region: CASTRGRGNTGELFF. In DNA form, the CDR3 reads TGTGCCAGCACCCGTGGCAGGGGAAACACCGGGGAGCTGTTTTTT.

This clone has just one count. The J gene is TRBJ1-2, the V gene TRBV19; 7 bases match TRBD1. The germline gives CDR1 LNHDA, CDR2 SQIVND (reference sequence). The ends lost 6 bases at V and 5 bases at J; junction bases unmatched: 15. The CDR3 length is 16 residues. The CDR3 protein is CASSLETGTAIYGYTF. CDR3 DNA sequence: TGTGCCAGTAGCCTTGAAACCGGGACAGCCATTTATGGCTACACCTTC.

This chain links TRBV4-1 with TRBJ1-2; a possible D gene is TRBD1 (5 bases). This CDR3 comprises 14 residues. The V and J ends lost 0 bases and 2 bases respectively, with 7 bases between them. Germline assignment: CDR1 MGHRA and CDR2 YSYEKL. Here the CDR3 reads CASSQDRGNYGYTF. CDR3 in DNA: TGCGCCAGCAGCCAAGATCGGGGGAACTATGGCTACACCTTC.

The chain couples TRBV19 to TRBJ1-1; 9 positions agree with TRBD1. After removal of 3 bases from V and 6 bases from J, the junction contained 8 bases not matched to a gene. Per germline, CDR1 LNHDA and CDR2 SQIVND (reference sequence). This CDR3 comprises 15 residues. The CDR3 sequence: CASSIAGQGTPEAFF. The CDR3 bases are TGTGCCAGTAGTATTGCGGGACAGGGTACTCCTGAAGCTTTCTTT.

The sample holds one count of this clone. The CDR3 reads CASSIGSSSGANVLTF. In DNA form, the CDR3 reads TGTGCCAGTAGTATAGGCTCGAGCTCTGGGGCCAACGTCCTGACTTTC. This rearrangement joins TRBV19 to TRBJ2-6; D gene uncertain. There are 16 residues in the CDR3. V was shortened by 1 base and J by 0 bases, with 7 bases between the two germline ends. Per germline, CDR1 LNHDA and CDR2 SQIVND (reference sequence).

This chain connects TRBV27 to TRBJ2-1; D possibly corresponds to TRBD2 (7 bases). Germline values: CDR1 MNHEY, CDR2 SMNVEV (reference sequence). The CDR3 spans 15 residues. Deletions cut 6 bases from V and 2 bases from J, with 14 bases between. The CDR3: CASRVRGATYNEQFF. DNA of the CDR3: TGTGCCAGCAGGGTCCGGGGGGCAACCTACAATGAGCAGTTCTTC.

This rearrangement joins TRBV28 to TRBJ1-4; possibly TRBD1 for D (6 bases). This CDR3 is 14 amino acids long. Per germline, CDR1 MDHEN and CDR2 SYDVKM. V lost 2 bases and J 8 bases, leaving 12 bases between the germline ends. CDR3: CASSLTGLGEKLFF. The CDR3 DNA reads as TGTGCCAGCAGTTTAACAGGGTTGGGCGAAAAACTGTTTTTT.

The table lists this clone with a few counts. This sequence joins TRBV27 and TRBJ1-6; D is ambiguous. Deletions cut 7 bases from V and 4 bases from J, with 11 bases between. Germline V lookup: CDR1 MNHEY, CDR2 SMNVEV (reference sequence). The CDR3 loop spans 14 amino acids. The CDR3 sequence: CASKENRYNSPLHF. In DNA form, the CDR3 reads TGTGCCAGCAAGGAGAATCGATATAATTCACCCCTCCACTTT.

The chain has TRBV6-5 and TRBJ1-6; possible D gene TRBD1, 5 bases. Germline V gene lookup returns CDR1 MNHEY and CDR2 SVGAGI. The CDR3 sequence is 14 residues long. Trimming removed 6 bases at V and 10 bases at J, with 16 bases between. The CDR3 DNA is TGTGCCAGCAGGAAACAGGTGCACGGATCACCCCTCCACTTT. Its protein is CASRKQVHGSPLHF.

The chain is built from TRBV28 and TRBJ1-2; TRBD1 aligns across 9 bases. The CDR3 is made up of 13 amino acids. Germline-derived CDR1 and CDR2 are MDHEN and SYDVKM. Unmatched junction bases numbered 6, after V lost 5 bases and J lost 8 bases. The CDR3 loop is CASSGTGSWGYTF. In nucleotides, the CDR3 is TGTGCCAGCAGTGGGACAGGGTCATGGGGCTACACCTTC.

The rearrangement joins TRBV5-1 to TRBJ2-5, with D possibly TRBD2 on 6 matching bases. CDR3 length equals 18 residues. With 3 bases removed from V and 2 bases from J, the gap between germline ends came to 23 bases. Germline V gene sequence: CDR1 SGHRS, CDR2 YFSETQ. The CDR3 loop reads CASSSPRLSGGEQETQYF. CDR3 nucleotide sequence: TGCGCCAGCAGCTCCCCCAGACTGAGCGGAGGGGAGCAAGAGACCCAGTACTTC.

The CDR3 loop is CASTLAGTPTDTQYF. The CDR3 region has the DNA TGTGCCAGCACTCTAGCCGGGACTCCCACAGATACGCAGTATTTT. The gene calls are TRBV6-6 and TRBJ2-3, with D possibly matching TRBD2 (6 bases). CDR1 and CDR2 (germline): MNHNY, SVGAGI (reference sequence). The ends were cut back, 7 bases at V and 2 bases at J, with 16 bases in the middle. The CDR3 is 15 amino acids.

V is TRBV5-4 and J is TRBJ2-3; a possible D gene is TRBD2 (7 bases). V was pared by 3 bases and J by 4 bases, with 21 bases between. The CDR3 loop spans 17 amino acids. Germline V gives CDR1 SGHNT, CDR2 YYREEE (reference sequence). The CDR3 nucleotides are TGTGCCAGCAGCTCGACCCTTCGGGGGGCGCGGGCAGATACGCAGTATTTT. Translating gives CASSSTLRGARADTQYF.

This clone appeared once. V gene TRBV28 combines with J gene TRBJ1-2; TRBD1 matches at 10 bases. Germline CDR1 and CDR2: MDHEN and SYDVKM. V lost 5 bases and J lost 4; bases outside the gene matches: 16. The length of the CDR3 is 18 residues. CDR3 in amino acids: CASSPTGTGAIGGYGYTF. As DNA, the CDR3 is TGTGCCAGCAGTCCGACCGGGACAGGGGCGATTGGGGGCTATGGCTACACCTTC.

The chain has TRBV4-1 and TRBJ1-1; D unclear. Germline CDR1 and CDR2: MGHRA and YSYEKL. This CDR3 spans 15 amino acids. The V end was cut by 3 bases, the J end by 1 base, with 12 bases between. The CDR3 sequence is CASSQFGLTNTEAFF. The CDR3 nucleotides are TGCGCCAGCAGCCAGTTTGGACTAACGAACACTGAAGCTTTCTTT.

The rearrangement joins TRBV14 to TRBJ1-1; D gene uncertain. Germline lookup yields CDR1 SGHDN and CDR2 FVKESK. V lost 1 base and J lost 6, with 6 bases in between. The CDR3 contains 12 residues. The CDR3 DNA follows: TGTGCCAGCAGCCAAGTTAGAGCTGAAGCTTTCTTT. Its translation: CASSQVRAEAFF.

This sequence joins TRBV24-1 and TRBJ1-2; weak D call: TRBD1 (5 bases). This CDR3 spans 14 amino acids. V was trimmed by 4 bases and J by 9 bases, leaving 17 bases between them. CDR1 is KGHDR, CDR2 SFDVKD, per germline. Here the CDR3 reads CATSDSRAGRRYTF. The CDR3 DNA is TGTGCCACCAGTGACTCCCGGGCAGGGCGGCGCTACACCTTC.

This rearrangement joins TRBV3-1 (or the pseudogene TRBV3-2) to TRBJ1-6, with D perhaps TRBD1 (5 bases). Trimming pared 4 bases from V and 7 bases from J, leaving 32 bases between. Per the germline V gene, CDR1 is LGHDT and CDR2 is YNNKEL (reference sequence). This CDR3 contains 21 residues. CDR3 nucleotide sequence: TGTGCCAGCAGCCTGCGGGACCCACGAAAGGAGAGGAGGGCGAGGAATTCACCCCTCCACTTT. Translated: CASSLRDPRKERRARNSPLHF.

The chain recombines TRBV6-5 with TRBJ1-1; D possibly corresponds to TRBD1 (6 bases). Trimming took 5 bases from V and 6 from J, leaving 16 bases between them. Germline lookup yields CDR1 MNHEY and CDR2 SVGAGI. CDR3 length: 14 residues. The CDR3 protein is CASSKLDRRSEAFF. Here the CDR3 DNA reads TGTGCCAGCAGTAAACTTGACAGGAGGTCTGAAGCTTTCTTT.

V gene TRBV27 combines with J gene TRBJ1-1; 7 positions agree with TRBD1. The CDR3 is made up of 14 amino acids. Trimming removed 2 bases from V and 5 bases from J; junction bases left unmatched: 5. Looked up from germline, CDR1 is MNHEY and CDR2 is SMNVEV (reference sequence). The CDR3 DNA reads as TGTGCCAGCAGTTTAAGTTCAGGGGGAACTGAAGCTTTCTTT. It is translated as CASSLSSGGTEAFF.

The gene calls are TRBV3-1 (or the pseudogene TRBV3-2) and TRBJ2-3; D may be TRBD2 (6 bases). V shed 0 bases and J shed 5 bases, with 15 bases lying between them. The CDR3 totals 16 residues. CDR1 is LGHDT, CDR2 YNNKEL, per germline (reference sequence). The CDR3 nucleotides are TGTGCCAGCAGCCAAGATGCGGGGCAAGTAGTAGATACGCAGTATTTT. Translating gives CASSQDAGQVVDTQYF.

The V gene is TRBV30, the J gene TRBJ1-6; maybe TRBD1 (6 bases). The CDR3 has 21 residues. From germline, CDR1 is GTSNPN and CDR2 SVGIG (reference sequence). V lost 4 bases and J lost 2, with 30 bases in between. CDR3 coding DNA: TGTGCCTGGAAGGGGTCTGGTGGGGGCAGGGGTTTAAGGACCTATAATTCACCCCTCCACTTT. The encoded protein is CAWKGSGGGRGLRTYNSPLHF.

The CDR3 DNA is TGTGCCAGCAGCTCGGGGGGCGAAGAGACCCAGTACTTC. It encodes CASSSGGEETQYF. This chain joins TRBV5-6 and TRBJ2-5; possible D gene TRBD2, 7 bases. V was shortened by 3 bases and J by 3 bases, with 9 bases between the two germline ends. This CDR3 is built from 13 residues. Germline V gives CDR1 SGHDT, CDR2 YYEEEE. Together with reference TRBV5-6 and TRBJ2-5, the CDR3 gives the full variable domain: DAGVTQSPTHLIKTRGQQVTLRCSPKSGHDTVSWYQQALGQGPQFIFQYYEEEERQRGNFPDRFSGHQFPNYSSELNVNALLLGDSALYLCASSSGGEETQYFGPGTRLLVL.

V is TRBV20-1 and J is TRBJ1-2; D ambiguous. In germline, CDR1 is DFQATT, CDR2 SNEGSKA (reference sequence). The CDR3 spans 11 residues. Trimming left V 3 bases short and J 4 bases short, with 6 bases between. The CDR3 DNA sequence: TGCAGTGCTAGGCAGTCCTATGGCTACACCTTC. Translation: CSARQSYGYTF.

This clone has only a few counts. The CDR3 nucleotides read TGCGCCAGCAGCCCGTTTACCCCAGGGGAAAGGGCTGAAGCTTTCTTT. This encodes CASSPFTPGERAEAFF. The chain couples TRBV5-1 to TRBJ1-1; D may be TRBD1 (6 bases). Germline V gene lookup returns CDR1 SGHRS and CDR2 YFSETQ. The CDR3 spans 16 residues. Trimming removed 4 bases from V and 6 bases from J, with 22 bases in between.

J is TRBJ2-3 and V is TRBV11-1; 7 nucleotides align to TRBD2. Germline V lookup: CDR1 SGHAT, CDR2 FQDESV (reference sequence). The CDR3 is 15 residues long. Trimming cost V 0 bases and J 0 bases; bases outside gene matches: 0. CDR3 nucleotides: TGTGCCAGCAGCTTAGCGGGAGGGAGCACAGATACGCAGTATTTT. Its protein product is CASSLAGGSTDTQYF.

The genes are TRBV10-1 and TRBJ2-3; 13 nucleotides align to TRBD2. Germline CDR1 WNHNN, CDR2 SYGVQD (reference sequence). The ends lost 5 bases at V and 4 bases at J; junction bases unmatched: 3. The CDR3 has 15 residues. The CDR3 region is CASSWTSGGPDTQYF. Here the CDR3 DNA reads TGCGCCAGCAGTTGGACTAGCGGGGGACCAGATACGCAGTATTTT.